This T cell receptor beta chain was retrieved from a study of T cells in Graves' hyperthyroidism and ophthalmopathy. General study findings and limits: Appearing also in blood were most of the thyroid clonotypes expanded above 0.001.

Exclusion of a patient resulted from uncontrolled infection, other autoimmune disease, pregnancy or lactation. On this clonotype itself: The antigen remains unidentified.

RNA transcripts gave rise to amplified TCR beta CDR3 regions. RT-PCR in the first round (using the HTBI primer set) targeted the TCR CDR3. Via MiXCR, TCRdb re-called the multiplex PCR reads, giving one row per CDR3 protein. Of about 560,000 distinct CDR3 sequences detected, 16% appear once; the ten largest clones hold around 19%. This CDR3 comprises 17 residues. The trim removed 3 bases at V and 4 bases at J, leaving 11 bases unmatched. Looked up from germline, CDR1 is LGHDT and CDR2 is YNNKEL (reference sequence). The V gene is TRBV3-1, the J gene TRBJ1-5; 8 bases align to TRBD1. Sequencing was performed on blood. The sequence came from a woman younger than 30 with Graves' hyperthyroidism. CDR3 nucleotides: TGTGCCAGCAGCCACCGTTTGGACAGGGTGCGTAATCAGCCCCAGCATTTT. Protein sequence: CASSHRLDRVRNQPQHF.